This T cell receptor beta chain was documented in a study of blood T cell repertoires in COVID-19 (TCRdb year 2020). Context from the whole study: Collaborator samples came from the United States, Italy and Spain and covered acute and convalescent phases of COVID-19. A de-identified subject ID, COVID-19 status, age in years and sex were almost always included in the sample metadata. A freely available public database, intended as a resource for researchers studying the immune response to SARS-CoV-2, is where the repertoires were released. Samples came from the ongoing ImmuneRACE study (first 160 participants) plus 1,254 subjects from 6 global collaborators. Subjects who had been exposed to COVID-19, were actively infected with it, or had recovered from it provided the deeply sampled blood TCRbeta repertoires that made up the dataset. The prospective study material was composed of cDNA or gDNA derived from T cells, B-cell-depleted T cells, or PBMCs. Where available, HLA class I and class II types were taken from metadata supplied by the sample provider and were not determined by assay-based typing. The study at large found these results: How much clinical and demographic metadata was included differed by source and by participant, and the metadata was provided uncurated.

Including the terminal cysteine and phenylalanine, the CDR3 comprises 18 residues. CDR3 DNA is the only sequence kept; it has 54 bases, read in frame from the first base. The junction shows trimming of 3 bases on V and 0 bases on J, plus 21 bases between the germline ends. The germline V gene encodes CDR1 MNHEY and CDR2 SMNVEV (reference sequence). Points on this clone: This receptor's antigen is unknown. No much larger clone exists at a distance of one base, and base qualities are not known.

TCRbeta CDR3 regions were amplified from genomic DNA by means of the immunoSEQ Assay, a bias-controlled multiplex PCR. In the original analysis: Nucleated cell counts per sample were estimated from amplification of reference gene primers within the assay. To quantify the absolute abundance of each unique TCRbeta CDR3 rearrangement, sequence reads were collapsed and filtered. For each sample, productive Simpson clonality was calculated as the square root of Simpson's diversity index over productive rearrangements. TCRdb took over this immuneACCESS table, retaining in-frame rearrangements with V and J assigned. Such tables are incomplete; in checked studies, under half of the missing clones stem from an unresolved V gene, and the remainder is unexplained. V, J and clone size are taken as reported in that table, and D and trimming were inferred from the DNA itself. This sample comprises about 270,000 clones, about four fifths of them detected only once. The top ten clonotypes cover around 2.9% of the sample.

Each collaborating institution followed its own protocols to collect whole blood in K2EDTA tubes. For TCRbeta analysis, collaborators shipped samples as frozen whole blood, isolated PBMCs, or DNA extracted from either of those sample types. The TCR sequence derives from a woman aged 55-75 years with active or convalescent COVID-19. The specimen sequenced was peripheral blood. The chain links TRBV27 with TRBJ2-7; a tentative D call is TRBD1 (5 bases match). DNA sequence: TGTGCCAGCAGTTTGGTGAGTGGGGCCGCCTACCCCTCCTACGAGCAGTACTTC. Its product reads: CASSLVSGAAYPSYEQYF.